This is a list of T cell receptor beta chains from one sample in a study of blood T cells in healthy people across ages. TCRdb processed the 5' RACE reads anew with MiXCR; each CDR3 protein has one entry. The repertoire has 540,000 or so distinct CDR3 sequences, around 24% of them found once; the top ten carry 7.5% to 9%. The same data also contributed to another study, on T cells of mothers and their children.

The sequencing sample was made of blood. The receptors originated from a boy younger than 18 in good health. Both conserved end residues are part of each CDR3. Fields, in order: clone size, V gene, D gene, J gene, CDR3 protein, CDR3 DNA. D genes are given only for firm matches. Not every row has a clone size; where given, it reads once, few, many or a size class.

NA	TRBV7-3	NA	TRBJ1-2	CASSTTHGRNYGYTF	TGTGCCAGCAGCACCACCCATGGACGGAACTATGGCTACACCTTC
few	TRBV28	NA	TRBJ1-4	CASSSQAKGRTNEKLFF	TGTGCCAGCAGTTCTCAAGCGAAGGGTCGAACTAATGAAAAACTGTTTTTT
NA	TRBV30	NA	TRBJ1-2	CAYEQGTNYGYTF	TGTGCCTATGAACAGGGTACTAACTATGGCTACACCTTC
few	TRBV21-1	NA	TRBJ2-2	CASSTRTGGSSNTGELFF	TGTGCCAGCAGCACCCGGACAGGGGGCTCTTCAAACACCGGGGAGCTGTTTTTT
once	TRBV20-1	TRBD1	TRBJ1-1	CSAPKAGGPEAFF	TGCAGTGCTCCAAAAGCAGGGGGTCCTGAAGCTTTCTTT
NA	TRBV6-2/TRBV6-3	NA	TRBJ1-5	CASRKGGSNQPQHF	TGTGCCAGTCGTAAGGGCGGTAGCAATCAGCCCCAGCATTTT
few	TRBV5-5	NA	TRBJ2-7	CASSPNPGTDYYEQYF	TGTGCCAGCAGCCCGAATCCCGGGACCGATTACTACGAGCAGTACTTC
few	TRBV28	NA	TRBJ2-1	CASSPSMSSYNEQFF	TGTGCCAGCAGTCCCTCCATGAGCTCCTACAATGAGCAGTTCTTC
NA	TRBV28	TRBD2	TRBJ2-7	CASTWTSGTYEQYF	TGTGCCAGCACGTGGACTAGCGGTACCTACGAGCAGTACTTC
few	TRBV13	NA	TRBJ1-2	CASSLVGGTPRGYTF	TGTGCCAGCAGCTTAGTGGGCGGGACGCCTCGGGGCTACACCTTC
few	TRBV5-1	NA	TRBJ1-2	CASSLGEGGNYGYTF	TGCGCCAGCAGCTTGGGAGAGGGAGGCAACTATGGCTACACCTTC
NA	TRBV28	NA	TRBJ1-4	CASSAPRWVEEKLFF	TGTGCCAGCAGTGCCCCTCGGTGGGTAGAGGAAAAACTGTTTTTT
NA	TRBV11-2	NA	TRBJ2-2	CAIRSSNTGELFF	TGTGCCATTAGGAGCTCGAACACCGGGGAGCTGTTTTTT
NA	TRBV12-3/TRBV12-4	NA	TRBJ2-3	CASSPGTRGTSTDTQYF	TGTGCCAGCAGTCCGGGGACTCGCGGAACTAGCACAGATACGCAGTATTTT
NA	TRBV7-3	NA	TRBJ2-1	CTSSLGLADEQFF	TGTACCAGCAGCCTGGGGCTAGCCGATGAGCAGTTCTTC
few	TRBV7-9	NA	TRBJ1-6	CASSPGPAKAHSPLHF	TGTGCCAGCAGTCCGGGTCCTGCGAAGGCCCATTCACCCCTCCACTTT
few	TRBV2	NA	TRBJ2-5	CASSEGTTQETQYF	TGTGCCAGCAGTGAAGGGACTACACAAGAGACCCAGTACTTC
NA	TRBV29-1	NA	TRBJ2-7	CRPLVGAATYEQYF	TGCAGGCCACTCGTAGGAGCCGCGACCTACGAGCAGTACTTC
many	TRBV7-2	NA	TRBJ1-2	CASSSQEIYGYTF	TGTGCCAGCAGCTCTCAGGAGATCTATGGCTACACCTTC
NA	TRBV7-9	NA	TRBJ2-3	CASSGQAVESTDTQYF	TGTGCCAGCAGCGGACAAGCGGTAGAGAGCACAGATACGCAGTATTTT
NA	TRBV5-1	TRBD1	TRBJ1-2	CASSFRTGGAGYGYTF	TGCGCCAGCAGCTTTAGGACAGGGGGCGCCGGCTATGGCTACACCTTC
few	TRBV7-9	NA	TRBJ1-1	CASSLAPENTEAFF	TGTGCCAGCAGCTTAGCGCCGGAAAACACTGAAGCTTTCTTT
few	TRBV19	NA	TRBJ1-1	CASKRLFNTEAFF	TGTGCCAGTAAAAGGCTTTTTAACACTGAAGCTTTCTTT
few	TRBV7-9	TRBD1	TRBJ2-1	CASSFRGPNEQFF	TGTGCCAGCAGCTTCAGGGGGCCAAATGAGCAGTTCTTC
few	TRBV4-3	TRBD2	TRBJ2-4	CASATSLWTSHLPKNIQYF	TGCGCCAGCGCCACCAGTCTGTGGACTAGCCATCTTCCCAAAAACATTCAGTACTTC
NA	TRBV7-6	TRBD2	TRBJ2-1	CASSLVQRGSSYNEQFF	TGTGCCAGCAGCTTAGTCCAGCGGGGGAGCTCCTACAATGAGCAGTTCTTC
NA	TRBV2	TRBD1	TRBJ2-4	CASLMTGAAKNIQYF	TGTGCCAGCCTCATGACAGGGGCGGCCAAAAACATTCAGTACTTC
NA	TRBV1	NA	TRBJ1-1	CTSSQAPRDEKNTEAFF	TGCACCAGCAGCCAAGCCCCGCGGGACGAGAAGAACACTGAAGCTTTCTTT
few	TRBV29-1	TRBD1	TRBJ2-7	CSVWVADRATSYEQYF	TGCAGCGTTTGGGTAGCCGACAGGGCTACCTCCTACGAGCAGTACTTC
few	TRBV4-3	TRBD1	TRBJ2-4	CASSQSPGTGGAYF	TGCGCCAGCAGCCAAAGCCCCGGGACAGGGGGCGCGTACTTC
few	TRBV4-3	NA	TRBJ2-2	CASSRPEGSGELFF	TGCGCCAGCAGCCGCCCCGAGGGGTCCGGGGAGCTGTTTTTT
few	TRBV27	NA	TRBJ2-3	CASSLGYPTDTQYF	TGTGCCAGCAGTTTAGGGTACCCCACAGATACGCAGTATTTT
NA	TRBV12-3/TRBV12-4	TRBD1	TRBJ2-5	CASSLHRGQETQYF	TGTGCCAGCAGTTTACACAGGGGGCAAGAGACCCAGTACTTC
NA	TRBV28	NA	TRBJ2-5	CASSLVAAGASQETQYF	TGTGCCAGCAGTTTGGTCGCGGCGGGGGCCTCCCAAGAGACCCAGTACTTC
NA	TRBV19	NA	TRBJ1-1	CASHRAMNTEAFF	TGTGCCAGCCACAGGGCTATGAACACTGAAGCTTTCTTT
few	TRBV28	NA	TRBJ2-7	CASSLPGLPQYF	TGTGCCAGCAGTTTACCCGGACTCCCGCAGTACTTC
few	TRBV29-1	NA	TRBJ2-1	CSVDHIRAAVSSYNEQFF	TGCAGCGTTGACCACATTCGAGCGGCGGTGAGCTCCTACAATGAGCAGTTCTTC
NA	TRBV3-1	NA	TRBJ2-1	CASSQVGSSYNEQFF	TGTGCCAGCAGCCAGGTCGGAAGCTCCTACAATGAGCAGTTCTTC
NA	TRBV20-1	TRBD2	TRBJ2-3	CSASNSGGATDTQYF	TGCAGTGCATCTAATAGCGGGGGGGCTACAGATACGCAGTATTTT
many	TRBV7-9	NA	TRBJ2-3	CASSLQGTDTQYF	TGTGCCAGCAGCTTACAGGGGACAGATACGCAGTATTTT
NA	TRBV28	NA	TRBJ2-7	CASSGDRLGSYEQYF	TGTGCCAGCAGTGGCGACAGGTTGGGGTCCTACGAGCAGTACTTC
few	TRBV2	NA	TRBJ2-7	CASSEASVGTLEQYF	TGTGCCAGCAGTGAAGCTTCTGTTGGGACACTCGAGCAGTACTTC
few	TRBV7-2	NA	TRBJ2-5	CASSLFARRSQGTQYF	TGTGCCAGCAGCTTATTCGCGCGACGTTCACAAGGGACCCAGTACTTC
NA	TRBV12-3/TRBV12-4	NA	TRBJ2-5	CASSGGTAETQYF	TGTGCCAGCAGTGGGGGGACAGCTGAGACCCAGTACTTC
few	TRBV5-5	NA	TRBJ1-5	CASSMEGLGNQPQHF	TGTGCCAGCAGTATGGAGGGGTTGGGCAATCAGCCCCAGCATTTT